This TCR beta chain was sequenced for a study of blood T cell repertoires in COVID-19. Germline V gene sequence: CDR1 MGHDK, CDR2 SYGVNS. The CDR3 extends over 15 amino acids. V lost 4 bases to trimming and J lost 1 base; unmatched junction nucleotides: 4. Clones were read by immunoSEQ multiplex PCR, and TCRdb kept only the in-frame ones, dropping some. The data contain 250,000 to 400,000 clones, 75% to 90% of them seen just once; the ten biggest clones take up roughly 5%. The rearrangement joins TRBV25-1 to TRBJ2-5; 9 nucleotides match TRBD1. The source is a man aged 55-75 years who had recovered from COVID-19. The specimen sequenced was PBMCs or T cells enriched from blood (not recorded which). CDR3 sequence: CASSVGQGPQETQYF. CDR3 bases: TGTGCCAGCAGTGTTGGACAGGGGCCCCAAGAGACCCAGTACTTC.